These 29 T cell receptor beta chains share one sample of origin, sequenced in a study of control samples from healthy donors and cancer patients. Sequencing was performed with immunoSEQ multiplex PCR; in TCRdb, only in-frame clones are kept and a portion is missing. The sample records some 10,000 clones, roughly 91% being singletons. Sequences were obtained from PBMCs. These receptors were taken from a man aged 55 to 70 with colorectal cancer.

CDR3 in amino acids: CASSPSLYQNPGNTIYF. CDR3 nucleotides: TGTGCCAGCAGCCCCTCTTTGTATCAGAACCCTGGAAACACCATATATTTT. V usage is TRBV6-2 or TRBV6-3 and J usage is TRBJ1-3; no firm D call. Trimming took 6 bases from V and 2 from J, leaving 20 bases between them. CDR1 is MNHEY and CDR2 is SVGEGT in the germline V gene. The CDR3 is 17 residues long.

The rearrangement links TRBV7-3 to TRBJ2-7; D unresolved. This CDR3 spans 13 amino acids. V lost 5 bases and J lost 13, with 21 bases in between. The germline V gene encodes CDR1 SGHTA and CDR2 FQGTGA. Written as DNA, the CDR3 is TGTGCCAGCAGCAGCCAACACGAAGGGCATCAATACTTC. Translating gives CASSSQHEGHQYF.

The chain combines TRBV4-2 with TRBJ1-6; D remains unclear. Germline V CDR1 and CDR2: LGHNA, YNFKEQ. The CDR3 has 16 amino acids. The ends were cut back, 3 bases at V and 5 bases at J, with 14 bases in the middle. The CDR3 sequence: CASSQPLGRNNSPLHF. In nucleotides, the CDR3 is TGTGCCAGCAGCCAGCCCTTGGGCAGGAATAATTCACCCCTCCACTTT.

As DNA, the CDR3 is TGTGCCAGCAGCCATACGACAGGGGGTTTAACAGATACGCAGTATTTT. As protein: CASSHTTGGLTDTQYF. The V and J genes are TRBV11-2 and TRBJ2-3; 9 bases are shared with TRBD1. Per germline, CDR1 SGHAT and CDR2 FQNNGV. The CDR3 sequence is 16 residues long. J was trimmed by 3 bases and V by 5 bases; bases with no gene match: 9. Complete variable domain (other parts from reference TRBV11-2 and TRBJ2-3): EAGVAQSPRYKIIEKRQSVAFWCNPISGHATLYWYQQILGQGPKLLIQFQNNGVVDDSQLPKDRFSAERLKGVDSTLKIQPAKLEDSAVYLCASSHTTGGLTDTQYFGPGTRLTVL.

This clone was seen just once. CDR3 sequence (DNA): TGTGCCAGTAGGCGGTGGACTAGCGGGGACAATGAGCAGTTCTTC. Residues: CASRRWTSGDNEQFF. The chain carries TRBV19 and TRBJ2-1; 12 bases map to TRBD2. This CDR3 spans 15 amino acids. The V and J ends lost 6 bases and 5 bases, in that order; junction bases with no gene match: 5. The germline gives CDR1 LNHDA, CDR2 SQIVND (reference sequence). The entire variable domain, with the rest obtained from reference TRBV19 and TRBJ2-1, is as follows: DGGITQSPKYLFRKEGQNVTLSCEQNLNHDAMYWYRQDPGQGLRLIYYSQIVNDFQKGDIAEGYSVSREKKESFPLTVTSAQKNPTAFYLCASRRWTSGDNEQFFGPGTRLTVL.

This chain connects TRBV2 to TRBJ1-1, with TRBD1 identical over 10 bases. Per the germline V gene, CDR1 is SNHLY and CDR2 is FYNNEI. J gave up 12 bases and V 5 bases, and 6 bases lay outside the gene matches. CDR3 length: 12 amino acids. CDR3 amino acids: CASSTTGGSSFF. Here the CDR3 DNA reads TGTGCCAGCAGTACGACAGGGGGCAGTTCTTTCTTT.

The V gene is TRBV6-2 or TRBV6-3, the J gene TRBJ2-1; possible D gene TRBD1, 5 bases. Germline CDR1 and CDR2: MNHEY and SVGEGT. The V end lost 4 bases, the J end lost 2 bases, and 18 bases lay between the germline ends. This CDR3 has 17 residues. CDR3 sequence (DNA): TGTGCCAGCAGTTCCTTTGACAGCCTTGGACCCTACAATGAGCAGTTCTTC. Translation: CASSSFDSLGPYNEQFF.

V gene TRBV7-3 combines with J gene TRBJ2-6; 10 bases agree with TRBD1. Germline V CDR1 and CDR2: SGHTA, FQGTGA. This CDR3 comprises 15 residues. V shed 5 bases, J shed 4 bases, and the junction held 2 bases outside the gene matches. CDR3 region: CASSRQGAGANVLTF. CDR3 nucleotides: TGTGCCAGCAGCAGACAGGGGGCCGGGGCCAACGTCCTGACTTTC.

The V call is TRBV19, the J call TRBJ1-5, with D possibly being TRBD1 (6 bases). V lost 10 bases and J lost 6, with 19 bases in between. The CDR3 consists of 14 residues. The germline V gene has CDR1 LNHDA and CDR2 SQIVND (reference sequence). The DNA of the CDR3 is TGTGCCACCCGGAGGGGGGCCCTTTCTCAGCCCCAGCATTTT. Protein: CATRRGALSQPQHF.

The chain is built from TRBV6-5 and TRBJ1-2; D unresolved. Trimming took off 1 base at V and 6 bases at J, with 12 bases between the two ends. The CDR3 consists of 14 residues. The V gene's germline CDR1 is MNHEY and CDR2 SVGAGI. CDR3 DNA: TGTGCCAGCAGTTACTTGGGTGGGTCAGATGGCTACACCTTC. Amino acid sequence: CASSYLGGSDGYTF.

The rearrangement links TRBV7-9 to TRBJ2-2; a possible D gene is TRBD1 (6 bases). Between the trimmed V and J ends, which lost 1 base and 0 bases, there was a span of 12 bases. Germline loops: CDR1 SEHNR, CDR2 FQNEAQ (reference sequence). The CDR3 runs 17 residues. CDR3 sequence: CASSLVMRTANTGELFF. The CDR3 DNA is TGTGCCAGCAGCTTAGTTATGAGGACAGCGAACACCGGGGAGCTGTTTTTT.

This clone showed up just once. The chain uses TRBV10-3 and TRBJ1-1; 7 bases align to TRBD1. The junction had 2 bases not matched to a gene; V was cut back by 6 bases and J by 1 base. Germline V gene sequence: CDR1 ENHRY, CDR2 SYGVKD. The CDR3 runs to 13 residues. CDR3 DNA sequence: TGTGCCATCAGATGGACAGGGAACACTGAAGCTTTCTTT. This translates into CAIRWTGNTEAFF.

The rearrangement uses TRBV28 and TRBJ1-4, with 7 bases fitting TRBD1. Germline V CDR1 and CDR2: MDHEN, SYDVKM. V shed 6 bases, J shed 10 bases, and the junction held 14 bases outside the gene matches. CDR3 size: 15 residues. In DNA, the CDR3 is TGTGCCAGCAGCCCACTTCCGGGACAGTTAGGAAAACTGTTTTTT. It is translated as CASSPLPGQLGKLFF.

The table lists this clone with a count of one. The chain recombines TRBV28 with TRBJ2-2; D is possibly TRBD1 or TRBD2 (5 bases each). Deletions cut 9 bases from V and 4 bases from J, with 12 bases between. Germline V gene sequence: CDR1 MDHEN, CDR2 SYDVKM. The CDR3 is 13 amino acids. The DNA for the CDR3 is TGTGCCAGTGGACGGGGCTTCACCGGGGAGCTGTTTTTT. Protein sequence: CASGRGFTGELFF.

The chain is built from TRBV2 and TRBJ1-4; D perhaps matches TRBD1 (6 bases). CDR1 SNHLY and CDR2 FYNNEI come from the germline V gene. This CDR3 is 14 amino acids long. V gave up 7 bases and J gave up 5 bases, with 14 bases separating them. CDR3: CASIRDMGNEKLFF. The CDR3 nucleotides are TGTGCCAGCATCCGGGACATGGGAAATGAAAAACTGTTTTTT.

The chain uses TRBV4-1 and TRBJ2-3; D ambiguous. The V gene's germline CDR1 is MGHRA and CDR2 YSYEKL. The CDR3 extends over 16 amino acids. Trimming shortened V by 4 bases and J by 0 bases, and 14 bases separated the two germline ends. The CDR3 region is CASSPGPGRSTDTQYF. The CDR3 region has the DNA TGCGCCAGCAGCCCCGGCCCTGGCCGAAGCACAGATACGCAGTATTTT.

The chain uses TRBV6-5 and TRBJ1-5; D is uncertain. CDR1 and CDR2 from the germline V gene are MNHEY and SVGAGI. Trimming shortened V by 2 bases and J by 6 bases, and 11 bases separated the two germline ends. The length of the CDR3 is 14 residues. CDR3 amino acids: CASSYLGEGQPQHF. The CDR3 region has the DNA TGTGCCAGCAGTTACCTCGGGGAGGGTCAGCCCCAGCATTTT.

The chain recombines TRBV4-1 with TRBJ2-7, with TRBD2 matching 13 bases. CDR1 is MGHRA and CDR2 is YSYEKL in the germline V gene. Germline trimming cut 1 base from V and 2 bases from J; bases unmatched to any gene: 5. This CDR3 is 17 amino acids long. CDR3 protein: CASSQGGLAGSTYEQYF. The DNA of the CDR3 is TGCGCCAGCAGCCAAGGGGGACTAGCGGGGTCTACCTACGAGCAGTACTTC.

The V gene is TRBV19, the J gene TRBJ2-1; perhaps TRBD1 as D (5 bases). V was clipped by 1 base and J by 2 bases, with 6 bases between them. The CDR3 sequence is 14 residues long. Germline values: CDR1 LNHDA, CDR2 SQIVND (reference sequence). In nucleotides, the CDR3 is TGTGCCAGTAGTATAGGGGGCGCCTACAATGAGCAGTTCTTC. It yields the protein CASSIGGAYNEQFF.

This rearrangement joins TRBV11-3 to TRBJ2-5; TRBD1 aligns across 7 bases. CDR1 and CDR2 from the germline V gene are SGHNT and YENEEA. The CDR3 has 16 amino acids. V lost 5 bases and J lost 5; bases outside the gene matches: 14. The CDR3 here is CASSTWDRQGRETQYF. As DNA, the CDR3 is TGTGCCAGCAGCACCTGGGACAGACAAGGTCGGGAGACCCAGTACTTC. The whole variable domain, filled in from reference TRBV11-3 and TRBJ2-5, reads EAGVVQSPRYKIIEKKQPVAFWCNPISGHNTLYWYLQNLGQGPELLIRYENEEAVDDSQLPKDRFSAERLKGVDSTLKIQPAELGDSAVYLCASSTWDRQGRETQYFGPGTRLLVL.

The rearrangement links TRBV24-1 to TRBJ2-7, with D possibly being TRBD1 or TRBD2 (5 bases each). Germline CDR1 and CDR2: KGHDR and SFDVKD. Trimming pared 1 base from V and 10 bases from J, leaving 10 bases between. The CDR3 is 12 amino acids. The CDR3: CATSDFGTEQYF. The CDR3 bases are TGTGCCACCAGTGATTTTGGGACGGAACAGTACTTC.

CDR3 in DNA: TGTGCCAGCAGCTTATGGGGGTCAACTGGAAACACCATATATTTT. It is translated as CASSLWGSTGNTIYF. V gene TRBV5-5 combines with J gene TRBJ1-3; D perhaps matches TRBD1 (5 bases). Germline CDR1 reads SGHKS; CDR2 reads YYEKEE (reference sequence). The CDR3 spans 15 residues. V lost 2 bases, J lost 2 bases, and 11 bases lay in between.

The V and J genes are TRBV18 and TRBJ1-6; TRBD1 matches at 10 bases. The CDR3 covers 15 residues. Trimming removed 3 bases from V and 9 bases from J; junction bases left unmatched: 5. Germline values: CDR1 KGHSH, CDR2 LQKENI. CDR3: CASSPAGQGISPLHF. In nucleotides, the CDR3 is TGTGCCAGCTCACCGGCGGGACAGGGGATTTCACCCCTCCACTTT.

This chain uses TRBV3-1 (or the pseudogene TRBV3-2) with TRBJ1-1; no clear D gene. The germline V gene has CDR1 LGHDT and CDR2 YNNKEL (reference sequence). There are 15 residues in the CDR3. V was pared by 3 bases and J by 1 base, with 12 bases between. In DNA form, the CDR3 reads TGTGCCAGCAGCCATGGAATTACGCAGAACACTGAAGCTTTCTTT. As protein: CASSHGITQNTEAFF.

V is TRBV7-3 and J is TRBJ1-2; D gene ambiguous. Trimming removed 1 base from V and 5 bases from J, with 8 bases in between. CDR3 length equals 13 residues. Germline V gene lookup returns CDR1 SGHTA and CDR2 FQGTGA. The CDR3: CASSLRSGYGYTF. The DNA of the CDR3 is TGTGCCAGCAGCTTAAGGAGTGGATATGGCTACACCTTC.

In nucleotides, the CDR3 is TGTGCCAGCAGCATCAGAAACAGCAATGAGCAGTTCTTC. As protein: CASSIRNSNEQFF. This rearrangement joins TRBV11-3 to TRBJ2-1; D is unclear. CDR1 and CDR2 from the germline V gene are SGHNT and YENEEA. Trimming removed 5 bases from V and 6 bases from J, with 11 bases in between. The CDR3 sequence is 13 residues long.

In this sample, this clone turned up once. The chain joins TRBV28 to TRBJ1-4, with D tentatively TRBD1 (5 bases). This CDR3 is 15 amino acids long. V lost 4 bases and J 4 bases, leaving 13 bases between the germline ends. Germline V gene lookup returns CDR1 MDHEN and CDR2 SYDVKM. The CDR3 DNA is TGTGCCAGCAGTTCGCCCGGGGACGGTAATGAAAAACTGTTTTTT. Protein sequence: CASSSPGDGNEKLFF. The full variable domain, with the rest looked up from reference TRBV28 and TRBJ1-4, is DVKVTQSSRYLVKRTGEKVFLECVQDMDHENMFWYRQDPGLGLRLIYFSYDVKMKEKGDIPEGYSVSREKKERFSLILESASTNQTSMYLCASSSPGDGNEKLFFGSGTQLSVL.

V is TRBV10-3 and J is TRBJ2-3; D might be TRBD1 (6 bases). V lost 4 bases to trimming and J lost 3 bases, with 14 bases between them. Germline loops: CDR1 ENHRY, CDR2 SYGVKD. CDR3 length: 15 amino acids. This CDR3 reads CAISGTGRGTDTQYF. The CDR3 bases are TGTGCCATCAGTGGAACAGGGAGAGGGACAGATACGCAGTATTTT.

This clone showed up just once. The V gene is TRBV5-6, the J gene TRBJ2-7; D is unresolved. CDR1 is SGHDT, CDR2 YYEEEE, per germline. V was pared by 1 base and J by 3 bases, with 5 bases between. CDR3 length: 12 amino acids. This CDR3 reads CASSLRFYEQYF. The CDR3 DNA is TGTGCCAGCAGCTTGAGGTTCTACGAGCAGTACTTC.